The TCR beta chain under discussion was sequenced for a study of blood T cell repertoires in COVID-19. Study-level background: In each case, the material was cDNA or gDNA derived from T cells, B-cell-depleted T cells, or PBMCs.

The CDR3 has 15 amino acids. The V end was cut by 4 bases, the J end by 5 bases, with 18 bases between. The germline V gene has CDR1 SGDLS and CDR2 YYNGEE. Original analysis: Amplification with reference gene primers provided the estimates of nucleated cell counts. TCRdb's copy holds only in-frame clones and misses some; the assay was immunoSEQ multiplex PCR. That table is the source of V, J and clone size, and D and trimming were worked out from the DNA. In the table there are some 120,000 clones, approximately 87% of which are singletons. The source is a young man with acute or convalescent COVID-19. The chain is built from TRBV9 and TRBJ1-1, with TRBD1 as a possible D gene (5 bases). Sequenced: peripheral blood. This CDR3 is CASSISDSIKTEAFF. The CDR3 DNA sequence: TGTGCCAGCAGCATTAGTGACAGTATAAAAACTGAAGCTTTCTTT.